This entry features one T cell receptor beta chain sequence. V was clipped by 7 bases and J by 1 base, with 8 bases between them. CDR3 size: 13 residues. The data stem from a study of blood T cell repertoires in COVID-19. Background on the study: Whether acute or convalescent, the COVID-19 samples came from the United States, Italy and Spain. T cells, B-cell-depleted T cells, or PBMCs provided the cDNA or gDNA that served as material.

Assay used: immunoSEQ multiplex PCR; TCRdb lists only in-frame clones, some missing. Of 300,000 to 350,000 clones in the sample, approximately 86% were seen once. This sequence originates from a man aged 18 to 35 with active or convalescent COVID-19. The rearrangement uses TRBV12-3 or TRBV12-4 and TRBJ1-3; a possible D gene is TRBD1 (5 bases). The material sequenced was peripheral blood. The CDR3 DNA follows: TGTGCCAGCAATCAGGGATCTGGAAACACCATATATTTT. It yields the protein CASNQGSGNTIYF.